This entry lists 13 T cell receptor beta chains sequenced from one sample in a study of early T cells in non-severe SARS-CoV-2 infection (dated by TCRdb to about 2021). Library creation used 5' RACE. Sequenced on a NextSeq 500. TCRdb reanalyzed the raw reads on its own, using fastp at Q25 for trimming and MiXCR for clone calling, and kept in-frame beta chains. Rows merge per CDR3 protein into single entries with the most common DNA and genes. The sample table records around 35,000 distinct CDR3 sequences; roughly 6.2% of these occur just once. The ten top clones hold roughly 25% of the sample. The sequenced sample consisted of whole blood. The receptors here all came from an adult who was a healthcare worker with PCR-confirmed SARS-CoV-2 infection or an uninfected control (not recorded which).

This clonotype has just a few counts. V and J are TRBV14 and TRBJ2-3; D unresolved. The CDR3 extends over 14 amino acids. Germline V gives CDR1 SGHDN, CDR2 FVKESK. V lost 2 bases to trimming and J lost 2 bases, with 8 bases between them. Written as DNA, the CDR3 is TGTGCCAGCAGCCAACTGGTCCACACAGATACGCAGTATTTT. As protein: CASSQLVHTDTQYF.

This clonotype appeared many times. The rearrangement joins TRBV27 to TRBJ2-2; tentative D call: TRBD1 (5 bases). The CDR3 loop spans 16 amino acids. The germline V and J ends were trimmed by 3 bases and 5 bases, with 16 bases remaining between them. Germline V gene lookup returns CDR1 MNHEY and CDR2 SMNVEV (reference sequence). CDR3 in DNA: TGTGCCAGCAGTTTTCAGGGTCTAGTTCGGACCGGGGAGCTGTTTTTT. Translated: CASSFQGLVRTGELFF.

This clonotype occurred a few times. The chain employs TRBV28 and TRBJ1-1, with 12 positions matching TRBD1. V was clipped by 3 bases and J by 6 bases; unmatched bases: 11. This CDR3 has 17 residues. In germline, CDR1 is MDHEN, CDR2 SYDVKM. The CDR3 DNA sequence: TGTGCCAGCAGTTTCTTTGGGACAGGGGGCGATAGAGCTGAAGCTTTCTTT. This codes for CASSFFGTGGDRAEAFF.

This clonotype was recorded many times. The chain links TRBV7-2 to TRBJ2-1; 15 bases are shared with TRBD2. The trim removed 8 bases at V and 7 bases at J, leaving 9 bases unmatched. This CDR3 contains 16 residues. From germline, CDR1 is SGHTA and CDR2 FQGNSA. CDR3 region: CASAYSGTSGGNEQFF. CDR3 coding DNA: TGTGCCAGCGCCTACTCCGGGACTAGCGGGGGGAATGAGCAGTTCTTC. The entire variable domain, with the rest obtained from reference TRBV7-2 and TRBJ2-1, is as follows: GAGVSQSPSNKVTEKGKDVELRCDPISGHTALYWYRQSLGQGLEFLIYFQGNSAPDKSGLPSDRFSAERTGGSVSTLTIQRTQQEDSAVYLCASAYSGTSGGNEQFFGPGTRLTVL.

The chain recombines TRBV7-9 with TRBJ2-3, with D maybe TRBD1 (5 bases). From germline, CDR1 is SEHNR and CDR2 FQNEAQ (reference sequence). There are 14 residues in the CDR3. The V gene lost 6 bases and the J gene lost 3 bases, with 13 bases spanning the gap. The CDR3, as DNA: TGTGCCAGCAGGAAACAGGTCAGAACAGATACGCAGTATTTT. Its translation is CASRKQVRTDTQYF.

This clonotype was seen ten or more times. The V and J genes are TRBV11-3 and TRBJ2-3; maybe TRBD1 (6 bases). Germline V gene lookup returns CDR1 SGHNT and CDR2 YENEEA. V dropped 4 bases and J dropped 4 bases, with 12 bases sitting between them. The CDR3 has 14 amino acids. The DNA for the CDR3 is TGTGCCAGCAGCTCACACGACAGGCCAGATACGCAGTATTTT. It encodes CASSSHDRPDTQYF.

This clonotype showed up many times. The J gene is TRBJ2-7, the V gene TRBV12-3 or TRBV12-4; the match to TRBD2 covers 8 bases. The CDR3 contains 15 residues. V shed 3 bases and J 0 bases; nucleotides not matched to a gene: 4. CDR3 protein: CASSFASGFSYEQYF. The CDR3 DNA sequence: TGTGCCAGCAGTTTTGCTAGCGGGTTCTCCTACGAGCAGTACTTC.

The genes are TRBV4-3 and TRBJ2-5, with TRBD1 as a possible D gene (5 bases). The CDR3 loop spans 13 amino acids. CDR1 LGHNA and CDR2 YSLEER come from the germline V gene. With 2 bases removed from V and 3 bases from J, the gap between germline ends came to 7 bases. In DNA form, the CDR3 reads TGCGCCAGCAGCCAAAGACAGAAAGAGACCCAGTACTTC. Amino acids: CASSQRQKETQYF.

In this sample, this clonotype turned up many times. CDR3 in DNA: TGTGCCACGGGGGGACCCTTTTACAATGAGCAGTTCTTC. It encodes CATGGPFYNEQFF. The J gene is TRBJ2-1, the V gene TRBV24-1, with a possible D match to TRBD2 (6 bases). Germline V gene data show CDR1 as KGHDR and CDR2 as SFDVKD. Between the trimmed V and J ends, which lost 10 bases and 4 bases, there was a span of 13 bases. This CDR3 comprises 13 residues.

This clonotype was seen a few times. The rearrangement uses TRBV5-1 and TRBJ2-5, with TRBD2 matching 11 bases. Trimming at V came to 4 bases and at J to 5 bases, leaving 10 bases not matched to a gene. Looked up from germline, CDR1 is SGHRS and CDR2 is YFSETQ. CDR3 size: 16 residues. CDR3 in amino acids: CASSSQIAGGTETQYF. The CDR3 nucleotides read TGCGCCAGCAGCAGCCAGATAGCGGGAGGGACGGAGACCCAGTACTTC. Supplemented by reference TRBV5-1 and TRBJ2-5, the full variable domain reads KAGVTQTPRYLIKTRGQQVTLSCSPISGHRSVSWYQQTPGQGLQFLFEYFSETQRNKGNFPGRFSGRQFSNSRSEMNVSTLELGDSALYLCASSSQIAGGTETQYFGPGTRLLVL.

The chain links TRBV6-1 to TRBJ1-6; no definite D call. The CDR3 is made up of 17 amino acids. From germline, CDR1 is MNHNS and CDR2 SASEGT. V was pared by 1 base and J by 0 bases, with 10 bases between. The CDR3 here is CASSEVLAGSYNSPLHF. DNA for the CDR3: TGTGCCAGCAGTGAAGTTCTGGCGGGCTCCTATAATTCACCCCTCCACTTT.

This clonotype has ten or more counts. This chain joins TRBV28 and TRBJ2-7; TRBD1 agrees at 10 bases. V trimming: 7 bases; J trimming: 3 bases; junction bases outside the gene matches: 9. The CDR3 covers 15 residues. The germline CDR1 and CDR2 sequences are MDHEN and SYDVKM. CDR3 sequence: CASTEPGTGVYEQYF. In DNA, the CDR3 is TGTGCCAGCACCGAACCAGGGACAGGGGTCTACGAGCAGTACTTC.

This clonotype is categorized as medium-sized. This sequence joins TRBV27 and TRBJ1-2; TRBD1 aligns across 7 bases. Germline V gives CDR1 MNHEY, CDR2 SMNVEV (reference sequence). With V trimmed by 6 bases and J by 4 bases, 11 bases remained unmatched. This CDR3 has 15 amino acids. The chain's CDR3 is CASRYSGGPLYGYTF. The DNA for the CDR3 is TGTGCCAGCAGATACTCAGGGGGACCGCTCTATGGCTACACCTTC.